What follows is one T cell receptor (beta chain) and its context. Antigen unknown. Using TCRalpha and TCRbeta cDNA, the researchers carried out two nested PCRs that lasted roughly 16 and 10 cycles. From its re-call of the 5' RACE reads, TCRdb lists each CDR3 protein once, without DNA. Its table records some 99,000 distinct CDR3 sequences. No sorting of T cells preceded isolation of total RNA from whole blood. The entry originates in a study of monozygotic twins with inflammatory bowel disease. General study findings and limits: Researchers report that IBD patients shared fewer clonotypes with others than healthy twins, especially amid disease activity.

Germline V lookup: CDR1 SGHRS, CDR2 YFSETQ. The CDR3 has 14 residues. The genes are TRBV5-1 and TRBJ2-7; TCRdb outputs TRBD2, but without DNA this stays unchecked. This TCR came from a human donor with ulcerative colitis or Crohn's disease, or a healthy co-twin of an affected twin (not recorded which). Sequencing input: blood. Here the CDR3 reads CASSRAGTSGEQYF.